The next 6 T cell receptor beta chains were all read from a single sample in a study of blood T cells in healthy people across ages (dated by TCRdb to 2015 to 2017). The library was produced with 5' RACE. The sequencer listed for this sample is Illumina HiSeq 2500. A second about 7 to 11 cycle PCR used a sample-barcoded 5' primer and a J-beta primer mix. The raw public data were reprocessed by TCRdb itself: fastp quality trimming at Q25, MiXCR clonotype calling, in-frame beta chains only. Each CDR3 protein appears once, grouped with its most common genes and DNA. This sample holds hundreds of thousands of distinct CDR3 sequences; roughly 50% were observed only once. The ten top clones hold approximately 24% of the sample. Material: blood. The receptor source for this set is a man aged 40-55 years in good health.

J is TRBJ2-5 and V is TRBV20-1, with D perhaps TRBD1 or TRBD2 (5 bases each). The germline V gene has CDR1 DFQATT and CDR2 SNEGSKA (reference sequence). The V and J ends lost 4 bases and 2 bases respectively, with 17 bases between them. The CDR3 loop spans 15 amino acids. The CDR3 protein is CSATEGTQRQETQYF. For the CDR3, the DNA is TGCAGTGCTACTGAGGGGACCCAAAGACAAGAGACCCAGTACTTC.

The V call is TRBV20-1, the J call TRBJ2-5, with D possibly matching TRBD2 (5 bases). CDR3 length equals 13 residues. Trimming left V 3 bases short and J 0 bases short, with 8 bases between. Germline-derived CDR1 and CDR2 are DFQATT and SNEGSKA (reference sequence). CDR3 in DNA: TGCAGTGCTAGGGAGGACTACCAAGAGACCCAGTACTTC. This translates into CSAREDYQETQYF.

The V call is TRBV28, the J call TRBJ2-5, with D hard to call. The CDR3 has 14 residues. The V end was cut by 4 bases, the J end by 5 bases, with 14 bases between. Per germline, CDR1 MDHEN and CDR2 SYDVKM. The CDR3 loop reads CASSSQVLFETQYF. The CDR3, as DNA: TGTGCCAGCAGTTCACAAGTTCTGTTCGAGACCCAGTACTTC. The entire variable domain, with the rest obtained from reference TRBV28 and TRBJ2-5, is as follows: DVKVTQSSRYLVKRTGEKVFLECVQDMDHENMFWYRQDPGLGLRLIYFSYDVKMKEKGDIPEGYSVSREKKERFSLILESASTNQTSMYLCASSSQVLFETQYFGPGTRLLVL.

The chain links TRBV5-6 to TRBJ2-3; possibly TRBD1 for D (6 bases). The germline V and J ends were trimmed by 4 bases and 2 bases, with 11 bases remaining between them. From germline, CDR1 is SGHDT and CDR2 YYEEEE. The CDR3 extends over 14 amino acids. CDR3 DNA: TGTGCCAGCAGCCTACAGGGACCCACAGATACGCAGTATTTT. This encodes CASSLQGPTDTQYF.

This clonotype was counted a few times. The CDR3: CASSLVYGSKDTQYF. CDR3 sequence (DNA): TGTGCCAGCAGCTTAGTTTATGGGTCAAAAGATACGCAGTATTTT. The V call is TRBV7-2, the J call TRBJ2-3; no definite D call. The germline V gene has CDR1 SGHTA and CDR2 FQGNSA. The V end lost 1 base, the J end lost 5 bases, and 13 bases lay between the germline ends. The CDR3 has 15 residues.

The sample holds many counts of this clonotype. V and J are TRBV7-3 and TRBJ2-5, with D unclear. V was pared by 1 base and J by 2 bases, with 11 bases between. The CDR3 consists of 15 residues. Germline CDR1 is SGHTA and CDR2 is FQGTGA. The CDR3 is CASSLIAAEQETQYF. The CDR3 region has the DNA TGTGCCAGCAGCTTAATTGCGGCGGAACAAGAGACCCAGTACTTC.